This TCR beta chain was observed in a study of blood T cell repertoires in COVID-19. Study context: COVID-19 samples, acute and convalescent, were from the United States, Italy and Spain. PBMCs, B-cell-depleted T cells, or T cells were the source of the cDNA or gDNA that made up the material.

In the authors' workflow: Amplified reference gene primers provided the basis for estimating nucleated cell counts. The assay was immunoSEQ multiplex PCR, and TCRdb's table has in-frame clones only and misses some. V and J calls and clone size are as listed in that table; D and trimming were resolved from the DNA. Of over 130,000 clones detected, approximately 88% appear once; the ten largest clones hold about 10%. The ends lost 4 bases at V and 3 bases at J; junction bases unmatched: 2. This CDR3 region has 15 residues. CDR1 and CDR2 from the germline V gene are KGHSH and LQKENI. The origin of this receptor is a man between 60 and 75 years old with active or convalescent COVID-19. The rearrangement links TRBV18 to TRBJ2-1; TRBD2 matches at 11 bases. Source material: peripheral blood. The CDR3 here is CASSLGTSGYNEQFF. For the CDR3, the DNA is TGTGCCAGCTCACTTGGGACTAGCGGCTACAATGAGCAGTTCTTC.